This T cell receptor (beta chain) appears in the sequencing data of a study of human T cells and chemical hapten exposure. Study-wide points: TCRs at a frequency above 1 in 1000 stayed unchanged with DPC sensitization. Expanded TCRs created a significantly greater count of big CDR3 similarity clusters than controls did.

Many counts were recorded for this clonotype. Its antigen is not known. The V gene's germline CDR1 is KGHSY and CDR2 FQNENV. Trimming took 2 bases from V and 14 from J, leaving 16 bases between them. This CDR3 contains 14 residues. Individual cDNA molecules in this library carried unique molecular identifiers. In the original workflow: Samples ranged from roughly 23,224 to 700,000 TCRs, with a median of 95,638. TCRdb used MiXCR to reprocess the RACE reads, holding one entry per CDR3 protein. These V and J calls rely on TCRdb rather than the paper's analysis. The sample includes approximately 110,000 distinct CDR3 sequences, more than 9.5% of them seen just once. Time point of the sample: patch test 1, 2 weeks after DPC sensitization. Treatment in this sample: therapeutic diphenylcyclopropenone sensitization with weekly scalp DPC.

Sequencing was performed on whole blood, taken in connection with sensitization to the hapten diphenylcyclopropenone (DPC). The chain uses TRBV16 and TRBJ1-6, with D unresolved. The source of this sequence is a woman aged 40-49 years with alopecia areata. Some clones in this sample may be carry-over from other donors' samples. The CDR3 reads CASSQTSPPEALHF. The DNA of the CDR3 is TGTGCCAGCAGCCAAACTTCCCCCCCCGAAGCCCTCCACTTT.